These 8 T cell receptor beta chains share one sample of origin, sequenced in a study of T cell responses to AZD1222 COVID-19 vaccine (dated by TCRdb to about 2021). What this sample's time point label stands for: about 28 days (+/-7) after the second vaccine dose. Reading the label with the study, this specimen's treatment or condition is: meningococcal conjugate vaccine given as trial control. The library came from the immunoSEQ multiplex PCR assay. The clones in this table, taken by TCRdb from immuneACCESS, are in-frame only. Not every clone is retained; where verified, under half of the shortfall comes from an unresolved V gene, and the cause of the rest is unknown. The sample records 140,000 or so clones, nearly 90% of which are singletons. The ten largest clones add up to under 7% of the sample. The sequencing used peripheral blood, collected 28 days after the second dose of the MenACWY control vaccine. These receptors originate from an adult who received the MenACWY meningococcal vaccine as a control.

V is TRBV7-9 and J is TRBJ1-6; 9 positions match TRBD1. Per germline, CDR1 SEHNR and CDR2 FQNEAQ (reference sequence). Germline trimming cut 4 bases from V and 9 bases from J; bases unmatched to any gene: 4. CDR3 length equals 14 residues. CDR3 sequence: CASSSGQGSSPLHF. CDR3 coding DNA: TGTGCCAGCAGCTCGGGACAGGGTTCTTCACCCCTCCACTTT.

This clone has just one count. This CDR3 reads CATSRVGVNEQYF. CDR3 DNA: TGTGCCACCAGCAGAGTTGGGGTCAACGAGCAGTACTTC. The chain joins TRBV15 to TRBJ2-7, with no clear D. Germline V gives CDR1 LNHNV, CDR2 YYDKDF (reference sequence). V lost 1 base, J lost 5 bases, and 9 bases lay in between. The CDR3 has 13 residues.

V is TRBV30 and J is TRBJ1-1; D uncertain. CDR1 and CDR2 (germline): GTSNPN, SVGIG (reference sequence). This CDR3 is built from 10 residues. Trimming took 2 bases from V and 6 from J, leaving 4 bases between them. The CDR3 sequence: CAWSRPEAFF. Here the CDR3 DNA reads TGTGCCTGGAGTAGACCTGAAGCTTTCTTT. Full variable domain (rest looked up from reference TRBV30 and TRBJ1-1): SQTIHQWPATLVQPVGSPLSLECTVEGTSNPNLYWYRQAAGRGLQLLFYSVGIGQISSEVPQNLSASRPQDRQFILSSKKLLLSDSGFYLCAWSRPEAFFGQGTRLTVV.

The chain couples TRBV6-6 to TRBJ2-7, with D perhaps TRBD1 or TRBD2 (5 bases each). Germline V gene sequence: CDR1 MNHNY, CDR2 SVGAGI (reference sequence). The CDR3 is made up of 14 amino acids. V was cut by 6 bases and J by 4 bases, with 16 bases left in between. The CDR3 bases are TGTGCCAGCAGCCCTCCTGGGGGTCGATACGAGCAGTACTTC. Protein sequence: CASSPPGGRYEQYF.

The J gene is TRBJ2-7, the V gene TRBV7-9, with D tentatively TRBD2 (5 bases). The CDR3 is 14 residues long. CDR1 and CDR2 (germline): SEHNR, FQNEAQ (reference sequence). Between the trimmed V and J ends, which lost 5 bases and 7 bases, there was a span of 18 bases. DNA of the CDR3: TGTGCCAGCAGCCTAGGTTCGGGGTCGGCAGAGCAGTACTTC. Translation: CASSLGSGSAEQYF.

The rearrangement joins TRBV29-1 to TRBJ2-1; 11 bases are a match to TRBD1. The CDR3 runs to 15 residues. The trim removed 6 bases at V and 3 bases at J, leaving 7 bases unmatched. Germline V lookup: CDR1 SQVTM, CDR2 ANQGSEA. CDR3 nucleotides: TGCAGCGTCTCGGGGGACAGGGGGATCTACAATGAGCAGTTCTTC. Residues: CSVSGDRGIYNEQFF.

This clone has only one observation. The chain is built from TRBV2 and TRBJ1-5; 8 positions match TRBD1. J was trimmed by 7 bases and V by 9 bases; bases with no gene match: 8. In germline, CDR1 is SNHLY, CDR2 FYNNEI. The CDR3 has 13 amino acids. The CDR3 is CASKTGGSQPQHF. CDR3 DNA sequence: TGTGCCAGTAAAACAGGGGGTAGCCAGCCCCAGCATTTT.

The V gene is TRBV6-5, the J gene TRBJ1-2; 7 positions match TRBD1. The trim removed 5 bases at V and 3 bases at J, leaving 3 bases unmatched. This CDR3 is 13 amino acids long. In germline, CDR1 is MNHEY, CDR2 SVGAGI. CDR3 amino acids: CASSPGGYYGYTF. CDR3 DNA: TGTGCCAGCAGTCCAGGGGGATACTATGGCTACACCTTC.